The 27 T cell receptor beta chains given below trace back to one sample, sequenced in a study of T cells in Graves' hyperthyroidism and ophthalmopathy. TCR beta CDR3 regions were amplified from RNA. Initially, a first-round RT-PCR of the TCR CDR3 employed the HTBI primer set. Each CDR3 protein gets one entry after TCRdb re-called the multiplex PCR reads with MiXCR. Found here are 100,000 to 130,000 distinct CDR3 sequences, about 16% of them singletons; the top ten hold around 42%. Sequencing was done on a sample of blood. These receptors came from a woman aged 45-65 years with Graves' hyperthyroidism.

This clonotype was detected many times. This sequence joins TRBV12-3 or TRBV12-4 and TRBJ1-2, with D tentatively TRBD1 (5 bases). The CDR3 extends over 12 amino acids. Trimming stripped 6 bases from V and 7 bases from J, with 12 bases between. In DNA form, the CDR3 reads TGTGCCAGCAGCCGGGGGAGGGTTGGCTACACCTTC. This sequence encodes CASSRGRVGYTF.

This clonotype was seen at least ten times. The chain joins TRBV7-9 to TRBJ2-1; 11 bases match TRBD2. CDR1 and CDR2 (germline): SEHNR, FQNEAQ (reference sequence). V was clipped by 3 bases and J by 6 bases; unmatched bases: 13. This CDR3 comprises 18 residues. CDR3 amino acids: CASSFYNFSGRAGNEQFF. CDR3 bases: TGTGCCAGCAGCTTCTATAACTTTAGCGGGAGGGCCGGCAATGAGCAGTTCTTC.

Many counts were recorded for this clonotype. V is TRBV7-9 and J is TRBJ1-6, with D uncertain. The CDR3 loop spans 13 amino acids. V lost 5 bases to trimming and J lost 14 bases, with 16 bases between them. CDR1 and CDR2 (germline): SEHNR, FQNEAQ (reference sequence). This chain's CDR3 is CASSPGLTAALHF. The CDR3 bases are TGTGCCAGCAGCCCCGGGCTCACGGCAGCCCTCCACTTT.

This clonotype was observed at least ten times. The chain links TRBV20-1 to TRBJ2-1; 14 positions match TRBD2. J was trimmed by 0 bases and V by 2 bases; bases with no gene match: 9. Germline V gene sequence: CDR1 DFQATT, CDR2 SNEGSKA (reference sequence). This CDR3 spans 19 amino acids. The DNA of the CDR3 is TGCAGTGCTAGAATTCTTCCCGGGACTAGCGGGAGCTCCTACAATGAGCAGTTCTTC. Amino acids: CSARILPGTSGSSYNEQFF.

This clonotype was counted ten times or more. This chain links TRBV30 with TRBJ2-1, with 10 bases lining up with TRBD1. After removal of 1 base from V and 4 bases from J, the junction contained 7 bases not matched to a gene. Germline loops: CDR1 GTSNPN, CDR2 SVGIG (reference sequence). This CDR3 region has 16 residues. The CDR3 sequence is CAWSAWTGGGYNEQFF. The DNA of the CDR3 is TGTGCCTGGAGTGCCTGGACAGGGGGAGGGTACAATGAGCAGTTCTTC.

This clonotype was recorded at least ten times. For the CDR3, the DNA is TGTGCCAGCAGCCAAGGTCGCCAGGTAGGCGGCTACACCTTC. Protein product: CASSQGRQVGGYTF. The chain joins TRBV3-1 to TRBJ1-2, with D hard to call. The V gene's germline CDR1 is LGHDT and CDR2 YNNKEL (reference sequence). CDR3 length equals 14 residues. Deletions cut 1 base from V and 8 bases from J, with 14 bases between.

In its sample, this clonotype was seen many times. V usage is TRBV12-3 or TRBV12-4 and J usage is TRBJ2-2; D might be TRBD2 (5 bases). Trimming removed 6 bases from V and 6 bases from J, with 17 bases in between. This CDR3 is 15 amino acids long. The CDR3, as DNA: TGTGCCAGCAGCCCCGGGGTGGCAGTCCCCGGGGAGCTGTTTTTT. Translated, it gives CASSPGVAVPGELFF.

The sample holds a few counts of this clonotype. The chain recombines TRBV30 with TRBJ1-2, with 8 bases identical to TRBD1. This CDR3 contains 14 residues. Germline V gene data show CDR1 as GTSNPN and CDR2 as SVGIG (reference sequence). V shed 1 base and J 4 bases; nucleotides not matched to a gene: 5. CDR3 sequence: CAWSDRTGSYGYTF. The DNA of the CDR3 is TGTGCCTGGAGTGATCGGACAGGGAGCTATGGCTACACCTTC.

This clonotype has ten or more counts. CDR3 sequence (DNA): TGTGCCAGCAGTCCCATCCCTCCGGGACAGGGGGCGGCGGAGACCCAGTACTTC. It yields the protein CASSPIPPGQGAAETQYF. This chain uses TRBV27 with TRBJ2-5; 12 positions agree with TRBD1. The germline gives CDR1 MNHEY, CDR2 SMNVEV (reference sequence). The junction had 15 bases not matched to a gene; V was cut back by 5 bases and J by 5 bases. The CDR3 extends over 18 amino acids.

The sample holds many counts of this clonotype. The chain joins TRBV6-1 to TRBJ1-5, with a possible D match to TRBD1 (6 bases). CDR3 length: 15 residues. Trimming stripped 4 bases from V and 4 bases from J, with 14 bases between. Germline V gene sequence: CDR1 MNHNS, CDR2 SASEGT. The CDR3 here is CASSVHRELNQPQHF. The DNA of the CDR3 is TGTGCCAGCAGTGTTCACAGGGAACTAAATCAGCCCCAGCATTTT.

The chain couples TRBV20-1 to TRBJ2-1; 14 bases line up with TRBD2. The germline gives CDR1 DFQATT, CDR2 SNEGSKA (reference sequence). Trimming at V came to 6 bases and at J to 0 bases, leaving 16 bases not matched to a gene. The CDR3 totals 20 residues. The CDR3 loop reads CSAPGTGTSGSWASYNEQFF. The CDR3 nucleotides read TGCAGTGCCCCCGGGACCGGGACTAGCGGGAGCTGGGCCTCCTACAATGAGCAGTTCTTC.

V usage is TRBV11-2 and J usage is TRBJ2-1; weak D call: TRBD2 (6 bases). This CDR3 comprises 15 residues. Germline-derived CDR1 and CDR2 are SGHAT and FQNNGV. Trimming left V 1 base short and J 2 bases short, with 9 bases between. The CDR3 reads CASSLGRTTYNEQFF. CDR3 DNA sequence: TGTGCCAGCAGCTTAGGTAGGACTACCTACAATGAGCAGTTCTTC.

This clonotype was observed many times. The CDR3 nucleotides read TGTGCCAGCAGTCCCCTCGGGGGCCCCTATGGCTACACCTTC. As protein: CASSPLGGPYGYTF. The chain has TRBV27 and TRBJ1-2, with a weak D call TRBD1 (6 bases). V was clipped by 5 bases and J by 4 bases, with 14 bases between them. There are 14 residues in the CDR3. Germline loops: CDR1 MNHEY, CDR2 SMNVEV (reference sequence).

The sample holds many counts of this clonotype. The chain joins TRBV6-1 to TRBJ2-1; D is unclear. The CDR3 covers 14 residues. The germline V gene encodes CDR1 MNHNS and CDR2 SASEGT. Trimming stripped 9 bases from V and 5 bases from J, with 17 bases between. CDR3 amino acids: CARLYGREDNEQFF. CDR3 bases: TGTGCCAGACTCTATGGACGAGAGGACAATGAGCAGTTCTTC.

This clonotype was recorded at least ten times. The V and J genes are TRBV20-1 and TRBJ2-1, with TRBD2 as a possible D gene (7 bases). V gave up 5 bases and J gave up 0 bases, with 14 bases separating them. The CDR3 is 15 residues long. CDR1 DFQATT and CDR2 SNEGSKA come from the germline V gene (reference sequence). The CDR3 bases are TGCAGTGCTGAGGGGGGGGCCACCTCCTACAATGAGCAGTTCTTC. Protein product: CSAEGGATSYNEQFF.

This clonotype was seen repeatedly, ten times or more. The V gene is TRBV19, the J gene TRBJ1-2; 8 bases align to TRBD1. V lost 9 bases and J lost 5; bases outside the gene matches: 8. The CDR3 has 13 residues. The germline V gene encodes CDR1 LNHDA and CDR2 SQIVND (reference sequence). In DNA, the CDR3 is TGTGCCAGCCGGACAGGGAGTATTTATGGCTACACCTTC. Its translation: CASRTGSIYGYTF.

This clonotype has ten or more counts. V is TRBV10-3 and J is TRBJ2-7; the match to TRBD2 covers 10 bases. V shed 4 bases and J 6 bases; nucleotides not matched to a gene: 12. The CDR3 contains 16 residues. Germline V gene sequence: CDR1 ENHRY, CDR2 SYGVKD. CDR3 residues: CAISAGAGGPVGEQYF. DNA for the CDR3: TGTGCCATCAGTGCAGGAGCGGGAGGGCCAGTGGGCGAGCAGTACTTC.

There are a few counts of this clonotype. At one of its ends the junction is not consistent with the germline gene, which may arise from a read error. This chain links TRBV2 with TRBJ2-1, with D possibly called TRBD1 or TRBD2 (5 bases each). The CDR3 covers 14 residues. From germline, CDR1 is SNHLY and CDR2 FYNNEI. The CDR3 DNA follows: TGTGCCAGCAGCCCCGGGACGAAGTACAGTGAGCAGTTCTTC. Translating gives CASSPGTKYSEQFF.

The chain recombines TRBV9 with TRBJ2-1, with D tentatively TRBD1 (6 bases). Germline V lookup: CDR1 SGDLS, CDR2 YYNGEE. Trimming took off 0 bases at V and 4 bases at J, with 20 bases between the two ends. The CDR3 consists of 18 residues. This chain's CDR3 is CASSVVGGPGTSYNEQFF. The CDR3 DNA reads TGTGCCAGCAGCGTAGTAGGGGGACCCGGGACCAGTTACAATGAGCAGTTCTTC. Using reference TRBV9 and TRBJ2-1 for the parts outside the CDR3, the full variable domain is DSGVTQTPKHLITATGQRVTLRCSPRSGDLSVYWYQQSLDQGLQFLIQYYNGEERAKGNILERFSAQQFPDLHSELNLSSLELGDSALYFCASSVVGGPGTSYNEQFFGPGTRLTVL.

This clonotype was recorded at least ten times. The genes are TRBV19 and TRBJ1-1; unclear D gene. The CDR3 is made up of 13 amino acids. Trimming took 5 bases from V and 1 from J, leaving 8 bases between them. CDR1 LNHDA and CDR2 SQIVND come from the germline V gene (reference sequence). CDR3 sequence reads: CASSPRENTEAFF. CDR3 DNA sequence: TGTGCCAGTAGTCCCCGAGAGAACACTGAAGCTTTCTTT.

This clonotype was counted many times. The J gene is TRBJ2-1, the V gene TRBV30; TRBD2 matches at 14 bases. Germline CDR1 is GTSNPN and CDR2 is SVGIG (reference sequence). The CDR3 extends over 13 amino acids. V lost 3 bases to trimming and J lost 10 bases; unmatched junction nucleotides: 2. CDR3 nucleotides: TGTGCCTGGAGGACTAGCGGGAGGGGGGAGCAGTTCTTC. It yields the protein CAWRTSGRGEQFF.

This clonotype was observed at least ten times. This sequence joins TRBV19 and TRBJ1-5; maybe TRBD1 (6 bases). The CDR3 is made up of 15 amino acids. The V gene lost 7 bases and the J gene lost 2 bases, with 15 bases spanning the gap. CDR1 and CDR2 from the germline V gene are LNHDA and SQIVND (reference sequence). CDR3 amino acids: CASTVWGAGNQPQHF. For the CDR3, the DNA is TGTGCCAGTACAGTCTGGGGGGCTGGCAATCAGCCCCAGCATTTT. Filled out from reference TRBV19 and TRBJ1-5, the complete variable domain reads DGGITQSPKYLFRKEGQNVTLSCEQNLNHDAMYWYRQDPGQGLRLIYYSQIVNDFQKGDIAEGYSVSREKKESFPLTVTSAQKNPTAFYLCASTVWGAGNQPQHFGDGTRLSIL.

This clonotype was picked up many times. This chain uses TRBV20-1 with TRBJ1-2; D is unclear. The CDR3 length is 12 residues. Germline lookup yields CDR1 DFQATT and CDR2 SNEGSKA (reference sequence). V dropped 4 bases and J dropped 4 bases, with 10 bases sitting between them. As DNA, the CDR3 is TGCAGTGCTACTTACAATCTCTATGGCTACACCTTC. It is translated as CSATYNLYGYTF.

V gene TRBV5-4 combines with J gene TRBJ1-2, with D tentatively TRBD1 (6 bases). V lost 0 bases to trimming and J lost 4 bases, with 16 bases between them. The V gene's germline CDR1 is SGHNT and CDR2 YYREEE (reference sequence). This CDR3 contains 16 residues. This CDR3 is CASSLGDTGAIYGYTF. The CDR3 DNA is TGTGCCAGCAGCTTGGGGGACACGGGAGCGATCTATGGCTACACCTTC.

CDR3: CASKQGEAGANVLTF. The CDR3 coding sequence is TGTGCCAGCAAACAGGGAGAGGCTGGGGCCAACGTCCTGACTTTC. The V gene is TRBV19, the J gene TRBJ2-6; D perhaps matches TRBD1 (6 bases). CDR3 length: 15 residues. Trimming removed 9 bases at V and 2 bases at J, with 14 bases between. Per the germline V gene, CDR1 is LNHDA and CDR2 is SQIVND (reference sequence).

At least ten counts were recorded for this clonotype. The chain carries TRBV5-8 and TRBJ2-3, with a weak D call TRBD2 (6 bases). This CDR3 region has 15 residues. V lost 4 bases, J lost 7 bases, and 19 bases lay in between. The germline CDR1 and CDR2 sequences are SGHTS and YDEGEE. The CDR3 region has the DNA TGTGCCAGCAGCCCCGGGACTGGATGGATAAATACGCAGTATTTT. This sequence encodes CASSPGTGWINTQYF.

The V and J genes are TRBV27 and TRBJ2-1; 7 nucleotides agree with TRBD2. The V gene's germline CDR1 is MNHEY and CDR2 SMNVEV (reference sequence). This CDR3 comprises 16 residues. With 7 bases clipped from V and 1 base from J, the junction kept 10 bases outside the gene matches. This CDR3 is CASKGLAAKSYNEQFF. CDR3 coding DNA: TGTGCCAGCAAAGGGCTAGCGGCTAAATCCTACAATGAGCAGTTCTTC.